These T cell receptor beta chains were read from a single sample in a study of T cell responses to AZD1222 COVID-19 vaccine. Only in-frame clones appear in the TCRdb table, and some are missing; sequencing was by immunoSEQ multiplex PCR. The table shows some 67,000 clones, with about four fifths occurring only once. Material: peripheral blood, obtained 28 days after the second AZD1222 dose. The receptor set was obtained from an adult who received the AZD1222 COVID-19 vaccine. Both conserved end residues are part of each CDR3. A D gene is named only where the DNA matches it firmly. A row's size may be missing; if present it is once, few, many or a size class.

j_call,clone_size,v_call,d_call,cdr3_aa,cdr3_nt
TRBJ1-1,-,TRBV7-8,TRBD1,CASSLGTGDTEAFF,TGTGCCAGCAGCCTAGGGACAGGGGACACTGAAGCTTTCTTT
TRBJ1-1,few,TRBV21-1,-,CASSKVGRGKRNTEAFF,TGTGCCAGCAGCAAAGTAGGCAGGGGTAAGCGGAACACTGAAGCTTTCTTT
TRBJ2-3,-,TRBV7-9,TRBD1,CASSVRDRGLSTDTQYF,TGTGCCAGCAGCGTACGGGACAGGGGGCTGAGCACAGATACGCAGTATTTT
TRBJ2-2,-,TRBV24-1,-,CATKSEVEGTGELFF,TGTGCCACCAAAAGTGAAGTGGAAGGCACCGGGGAGCTGTTTTTT
TRBJ2-3,-,TRBV10-3,-,CAISDVAGLATDTQYF,TGTGCCATCAGTGACGTTGCGGGCCTCGCCACAGATACGCAGTATTTT
TRBJ1-2,-,TRBV5-4,-,CASSLARRGGSSTNYGYTF,TGTGCCAGCAGCTTGGCCCGGCGGGGAGGTTCGTCTACTAACTATGGCTACACCTTC
TRBJ1-1,-,TRBV7-6,-,CASSLANVDWGTTEAFF,TGTGCCAGCAGCTTAGCGAACGTTGATTGGGGGACCACTGAAGCTTTCTTT
TRBJ1-5,-,TRBV2,-,CASSRTALNQPQHF,TGTGCCAGCAGTAGGACAGCGCTCAATCAGCCCCAGCATTTT
TRBJ1-1,-,TRBV7-2,-,CASSPSIDTEAFF,TGTGCCAGCAGCCCTTCTATCGACACTGAAGCTTTCTTT
TRBJ1-1,-,TRBV3-1/TRBV3-2,TRBD1,CASSQQTGGLTEAFF,TGTGCCAGCAGCCAGCAGACAGGGGGCTTGACTGAAGCTTTCTTT
TRBJ1-2,-,TRBV25-1,-,CASTGVYGYTF,TGTGCCAGCACAGGGGTCTATGGCTACACCTTC
TRBJ2-1,-,TRBV18,-,CASSISGSANEQFF,TGTGCCAGCTCAATTAGTGGGTCGGCCAATGAGCAGTTCTTC
TRBJ1-1,-,TRBV12-3/TRBV12-4,-,CASSRNREAFF,TGTGCCAGCAGCAGGAACAGGGAAGCTTTCTTT
TRBJ1-5,-,TRBV7-8,-,CASSLNSPSGSPQHF,TGTGCCAGCAGCTTAAACAGCCCATCAGGTAGTCCCCAGCATTTT
TRBJ1-5,-,TRBV6-4,TRBD1,CASSDSKTGENQPQHF,TGTGCCAGCAGTGACTCCAAGACAGGGGAGAATCAGCCCCAGCATTTT
TRBJ2-7,-,TRBV30,-,CAWSVGAGYEQYF,TGTGCCTGGAGTGTAGGGGCGGGCTACGAGCAGTACTTC
TRBJ2-1,-,TRBV13,TRBD2,CASSLPAGGHREQFF,TGTGCCAGCAGCTTACCCGCGGGGGGCCATCGTGAGCAGTTCTTC
TRBJ2-1,-,TRBV12-5,TRBD1,CASVTGGYNEQFF,TGTGCTAGTGTTACAGGGGGCTACAATGAGCAGTTCTTC
TRBJ2-7,-,TRBV5-1,TRBD1,CASSLEPGQGHEQYF,TGCGCCAGCAGCTTGGAACCGGGACAGGGACACGAGCAGTACTTC
TRBJ1-5,-,TRBV7-9,TRBD1,CASSPGQGGQPQHF,TGTGCCAGCAGCCCCGGACAGGGCGGTCAGCCCCAGCATTTT
TRBJ1-2,-,TRBV28,-,CASSTTGSGYTF,TGTGCCAGCAGTACGACAGGAAGTGGCTACACCTTC
TRBJ2-2,-,TRBV5-1,-,CASSFSTQNTGELFF,TGCGCCAGCAGCTTCTCGACACAGAACACCGGGGAGCTGTTTTTT
TRBJ2-5,-,TRBV7-6,-,CASSPRVSETQYF,TGTGCCAGCAGCCCCCGGGTTTCGGAGACCCAGTACTTC
TRBJ1-1,-,TRBV6-5,-,CASSYMGGGNTEAFF,TGTGCCAGCAGTTATATGGGGGGTGGGAACACTGAAGCTTTCTTT
TRBJ1-1,-,TRBV5-8,-,CASSPDGYTEAFF,TGTGCCAGCAGCCCGGACGGATACACTGAAGCTTTCTTT
TRBJ2-7,-,TRBV5-6,TRBD1,CASSFHRGHEQYF,TGTGCCAGCAGCTTCCACAGGGGCCACGAGCAGTACTTC
TRBJ1-4,-,TRBV11-3,-,CASSQGPLRGKLFF,TGTGCCAGCAGCCAGGGCCCTCTCCGTGGAAAACTGTTTTTT
TRBJ2-7,-,TRBV18,-,CASSPGAGSSYEQYF,TGTGCCAGCTCACCCGGGGCGGGGAGCTCCTACGAGCAGTACTTC
TRBJ1-4,-,TRBV19,-,CASRTTGISNEKLFF,TGTGCCAGTAGAACTACAGGGATCTCTAATGAAAAACTGTTTTTT
TRBJ2-1,-,TRBV6-2/TRBV6-3,TRBD2,CASSYSRLAGELASNEQFF,TGTGCCAGCAGTTACTCGAGGCTAGCGGGGGAACTCGCCTCAAATGAGCAGTTCTTC
TRBJ1-2,-,TRBV20-1,-,CSAYNRYGYTF,TGCAGTGCGTACAATAGGTATGGCTACACCTTC
TRBJ2-7,-,TRBV19,TRBD1,CASSPGQGADEQYF,TGTGCCAGTAGTCCGGGACAGGGGGCGGACGAGCAGTACTTC
TRBJ2-1,-,TRBV28,TRBD2,CASSFLAGGNEQFF,TGTGCCAGCAGTTTCCTAGCGGGGGGCAATGAGCAGTTCTTC
TRBJ1-5,-,TRBV6-5,-,CASRYNQPQHF,TGTGCCAGCAGATACAATCAGCCCCAGCATTTT
TRBJ1-2,-,TRBV7-2,-,CASSEDSYGYTF,TGTGCCAGCAGCGAAGACAGCTATGGCTACACCTTC
TRBJ1-2,-,TRBV2,TRBD1,CASRNRGPELYGYTF,TGTGCCAGCAGGAACAGGGGGCCTGAGCTCTATGGCTACACCTTC
TRBJ2-1,-,TRBV3-1/TRBV3-2,-,CASTHSYRSGNEQFF,TGTGCCAGCACACACAGTTACCGTAGTGGAAATGAGCAGTTCTTC
TRBJ1-1,-,TRBV4-3,TRBD1,CASSQDIGQGVNTEAFF,TGCGCCAGCAGCCAAGATATTGGGCAGGGGGTGAACACTGAAGCTTTCTTT
TRBJ2-4,-,TRBV14,TRBD2,CASSQFGSDWRGGNIQYF,TGTGCCAGCAGCCAGTTCGGAAGCGACTGGCGGGGGGGAAACATTCAGTACTTC
TRBJ1-3,-,TRBV4-3,-,CASSQPRTGNSGNTIYF,TGCGCCAGCAGCCAACCGCGGACGGGTAACTCTGGAAACACCATATATTTT
TRBJ2-5,-,TRBV3-1/TRBV3-2,-,CASSQRLDFQETQYF,TGTGCCAGCAGCCAGAGATTGGACTTCCAAGAGACCCAGTACTTC
TRBJ1-3,-,TRBV30,-,CAWSRTATAGNTIYF,TGTGCCTGGTCACGTACGGCGACGGCTGGAAACACCATATATTTT
TRBJ1-5,-,TRBV5-8,-,CASSLGEGNQPQHF,TGTGCCAGCAGCTTAGGTGAGGGAAATCAGCCCCAGCATTTT
TRBJ2-3,once,TRBV24-1,-,CATSVLADRSNTDTQYF,TGTGCCACCAGTGTTCTCGCCGACAGGAGCAACACAGATACGCAGTATTTT
TRBJ2-5,-,TRBV7-7,-,CASSSWGDQETQYF,TGTGCCAGCAGCTCCTGGGGGGACCAAGAGACCCAGTACTTC
TRBJ1-1,-,TRBV5-1,TRBD1,CASVQGLADTEAFF,TGCGCCAGCGTACAGGGGCTCGCAGACACTGAAGCTTTCTTT
TRBJ1-4,-,TRBV28,-,CASTLRGWGEKLFF,TGTGCCAGCACCCTTAGAGGGTGGGGTGAAAAACTGTTTTTT